Following are 32 T cell receptor beta chains from one sample sequenced in a study of blood T cell repertoires in COVID-19. Profiling relied on immunoSEQ multiplex PCR, and the TCRdb table lists in-frame clones only, not all of them. Of hundreds of thousands of clones listed, about 85% are singletons. The sample comprised peripheral blood. The receptors were gathered from a man between 18 and 35 years old with active or convalescent COVID-19.

This rearrangement joins TRBV28 to TRBJ1-5; D uncertain. In germline, CDR1 is MDHEN, CDR2 SYDVKM. Trimming cost V 4 bases and J 0 bases, with 16 bases left between them. This CDR3 region has 17 residues. DNA of the CDR3: TGTGCCAGCAGTTCTCCGGCGGTAGAATATAGCAATCAGCCCCAGCATTTT. It translates to CASSSPAVEYSNQPQHF.

This clone has just a few counts. The V gene is TRBV6-2 or TRBV6-3, the J gene TRBJ2-2; 7 nucleotides align to TRBD1. There are 15 residues in the CDR3. CDR1 and CDR2 (germline): MNHEY, SVGEGT. The J segment lost 3 bases and the V segment lost 5 bases, leaving 6 bases of the junction unmatched. The DNA of the CDR3 is TGTGCCAGCAGTCAAACAGGGGTTGACACCGGGGAGCTGTTTTTT. Residues: CASSQTGVDTGELFF.

The chain has TRBV12-5 and TRBJ2-7; D gene unclear. This CDR3 spans 12 amino acids. Trimming took off 1 base at V and 7 bases at J, with 8 bases between the two ends. CDR1 is LGHNT, CDR2 FRNRAP, per germline. The chain's CDR3 is CASGLGEREQYF. The CDR3 coding sequence is TGTGCTAGTGGTTTGGGAGAACGAGAGCAGTACTTC.

This clone has only one observation. The chain has TRBV6-2 or TRBV6-3 and TRBJ1-3, with D tentatively TRBD1 (5 bases). The CDR3 contains 16 residues. Between the trimmed V and J ends, which lost 5 bases and 3 bases, there was a span of 17 bases. CDR1 MNHEY and CDR2 SVGEGT come from the germline V gene. This CDR3 is CASSRGGRSFGNTIYF. CDR3 coding DNA: TGTGCCAGCAGTCGCGGGGGTAGAAGCTTTGGAAACACCATATATTTT.

This sequence joins TRBV7-3 and TRBJ2-1; 7 nucleotides line up with TRBD1. This CDR3 is built from 16 residues. The trim removed 5 bases at V and 6 bases at J, leaving 13 bases unmatched. Germline V gene data show CDR1 as SGHTA and CDR2 as FQGTGA. The CDR3 spells CASSPYRGEGANEQFF. As DNA, the CDR3 is TGTGCCAGCAGCCCATACAGGGGCGAGGGGGCCAATGAGCAGTTCTTC.

The gene calls are TRBV11-2 and TRBJ1-6; 7 nucleotides align to TRBD1. The CDR3 has 15 residues. Germline V gives CDR1 SGHAT, CDR2 FQNNGV. V was pared by 5 bases and J by 10 bases, with 11 bases of the junction left unmatched. DNA of the CDR3: TGTGCCAGCAGCGAAGGGGGCAGGGTGGACTCACCCCTCCACTTT. This codes for CASSEGGRVDSPLHF.

This clone was observed a few times. This chain uses TRBV19 with TRBJ2-5; TRBD2 matches 9 bases. CDR1 and CDR2 from the germline V gene are LNHDA and SQIVND (reference sequence). The CDR3 runs 16 residues. The V segment lost 6 bases and the J segment 5 bases; nucleotides outside the gene matches: 13. CDR3 in amino acids: CASRPSGLAGRETQYF. Written as DNA, the CDR3 is TGTGCCAGTAGACCATCGGGACTAGCTGGGCGGGAGACCCAGTACTTC. The variable domain in full, with the rest retrieved from reference TRBV19 and TRBJ2-5, is DGGITQSPKYLFRKEGQNVTLSCEQNLNHDAMYWYRQDPGQGLRLIYYSQIVNDFQKGDIAEGYSVSREKKESFPLTVTSAQKNPTAFYLCASRPSGLAGRETQYFGPGTRLLVL.

The chain uses TRBV6-5 and TRBJ2-2; a possible D gene is TRBD2 (7 bases). CDR3 size: 15 residues. V shed 6 bases and J shed 1 base, with 12 bases lying between them. The germline V gene has CDR1 MNHEY and CDR2 SVGAGI. The CDR3 bases are TGTGCCAGCAGAGGCGGGGGCCAGAACACCGGGGAGCTGTTTTTT. This codes for CASRGGGQNTGELFF.

This chain joins TRBV7-3 and TRBJ1-1; no definite D call. Germline CDR1 SGHTA, CDR2 FQGTGA. The ends were cut back, 3 bases at V and 0 bases at J, with 5 bases in the middle. The CDR3 spans 13 residues. CDR3 coding DNA: TGTGCCAGCAGCTTTAGCCTGAACACTGAAGCTTTCTTT. This codes for CASSFSLNTEAFF. The full variable domain, its missing parts supplied by reference TRBV7-3 and TRBJ1-1, is GAGVSQTPSNKVTEKGKYVELRCDPISGHTALYWYRQSLGQGPEFLIYFQGTGAADDSGLPNDRFFAVRPEGSVSTLKIQRTERGDSAVYLCASSFSLNTEAFFGQGTRLTVV.

In this sample, this clone turned up once. The chain couples TRBV19 to TRBJ1-1; 7 nucleotides agree with TRBD1. The CDR3 is 13 residues long. V was pared by 6 bases and J by 4 bases, with 5 bases of the junction left unmatched. Germline CDR1 is LNHDA and CDR2 is SQIVND (reference sequence). CDR3 sequence: CASRPPGGTEAFF. The DNA for the CDR3 is TGTGCCAGTAGGCCCCCAGGGGGCACTGAAGCTTTCTTT.

The chain recombines TRBV6-1 with TRBJ1-5, with a tentative D call TRBD1 (5 bases). V gave up 2 bases and J gave up 0 bases, with 11 bases separating them. CDR1 is MNHNS, CDR2 SASEGT, per germline. This CDR3 spans 16 amino acids. The CDR3 reads CASSESTGGSNQPQHF. The CDR3 nucleotides read TGTGCCAGCAGTGAATCAACGGGGGGTAGCAATCAGCCCCAGCATTTT.

This sequence joins TRBV9 and TRBJ2-1; tentatively, D is TRBD2 (6 bases). V gave up 4 bases and J gave up 7 bases, with 15 bases separating them. CDR3 length: 14 residues. The germline V gene has CDR1 SGDLS and CDR2 YYNGEE. CDR3 sequence reads: CASSPIEAGNEQFF. In nucleotides, the CDR3 is TGTGCCAGCAGCCCCATCGAAGCGGGTAATGAGCAGTTCTTC. Looking up the rest from reference TRBV9 and TRBJ2-1 gives the full variable domain: DSGVTQTPKHLITATGQRVTLRCSPRSGDLSVYWYQQSLDQGLQFLIQYYNGEERAKGNILERFSAQQFPDLHSELNLSSLELGDSALYFCASSPIEAGNEQFFGPGTRLTVL.

This chain uses TRBV7-3 with TRBJ1-1; the D gene is possibly TRBD1 (5 bases). The CDR3 extends over 14 amino acids. The germline gives CDR1 SGHTA, CDR2 FQGTGA. Trimming removed 1 base from V and 8 bases from J, with 14 bases in between. The CDR3 here is CASSLIGSGAEAFF. Here the CDR3 DNA reads TGTGCCAGCAGCTTAATAGGAAGCGGGGCGGAAGCTTTCTTT.

V gene TRBV11-2 combines with J gene TRBJ1-3; D is unclear. The CDR3 contains 15 residues. The germline gives CDR1 SGHAT, CDR2 FQNNGV. Trimming took off 0 bases at V and 4 bases at J, with 10 bases between the two ends. The CDR3 coding sequence is TGTGCCAGCAGCTTAGATACTGGGCACGGAAACACCATATATTTT. This codes for CASSLDTGHGNTIYF.

This clone was counted between two and nine times. This chain joins TRBV15 and TRBJ1-5; no firm D call. The CDR3 loop spans 14 amino acids. Trimming stripped 1 base from V and 3 bases from J, with 7 bases between. Germline CDR1 and CDR2: LNHNV and YYDKDF (reference sequence). CDR3 nucleotide sequence: TGTGCCACCAGCAGAGTAGAGTACAATCAGCCCCAGCATTTT. The encoded protein is CATSRVEYNQPQHF. Together with reference TRBV15 and TRBJ1-5, the CDR3 gives the full variable domain: DAMVIQNPRYQVTQFGKPVTLSCSQTLNHNVMYWYQQKSSQAPKLLFHYYDKDFNNEADTPDNFQSRRPNTSFCFLDIRSPGLGDTAMYLCATSRVEYNQPQHFGDGTRLSIL.

The CDR3 DNA follows: TGTGCCAGCAGCTCCCGTTCAGTTTATGGCTACACCTTC. It specifies CASSSRSVYGYTF. The gene calls are TRBV7-2 and TRBJ1-2; D unresolved. Germline CDR1 reads SGHTA; CDR2 reads FQGNSA. The CDR3 runs 13 residues. Trimming removed 4 bases at V and 5 bases at J, with 11 bases between. Using reference TRBV7-2 and TRBJ1-2 for the parts outside the CDR3, the full variable domain is GAGVSQSPSNKVTEKGKDVELRCDPISGHTALYWYRQSLGQGLEFLIYFQGNSAPDKSGLPSDRFSAERTGGSVSTLTIQRTQQEDSAVYLCASSSRSVYGYTFGSGTRLTVV.

The chain is built from TRBV13 and TRBJ1-2; 7 nucleotides line up with TRBD1. J lost 7 bases, V lost 5 bases, and 13 bases had no gene match. The CDR3 consists of 15 residues. CDR1 is PRHDT, CDR2 FYEKMQ, per germline (reference sequence). As DNA, the CDR3 is TGTGCCAGCAGCGCCGGACAGGTGGACGTTCTTGGCTACACCTTC. This gives the protein CASSAGQVDVLGYTF.

The chain combines TRBV27 with TRBJ2-7, with D perhaps TRBD1 (6 bases). CDR1 and CDR2 (germline): MNHEY, SMNVEV (reference sequence). This CDR3 has 13 residues. V was pared by 8 bases and J by 1 base, with 12 bases between. The DNA of the CDR3 is TGTGCCAGCGGGGACACAGTTTCCTACGAGCAGTACTTC. As protein: CASGDTVSYEQYF.

V usage is TRBV19 and J usage is TRBJ2-3, with 9 bases that match TRBD2. Germline CDR1 is LNHDA and CDR2 is SQIVND (reference sequence). This CDR3 has 15 amino acids. V was pared by 4 bases and J by 2 bases, with 4 bases of the junction left unmatched. CDR3 sequence reads: CASSTLAGTTDTQYF. CDR3 DNA sequence: TGTGCCAGTAGTACCCTAGCGGGGACCACAGATACGCAGTATTTT.

This chain joins TRBV4-2 and TRBJ2-5; 13 positions match TRBD2. J lost 4 bases, V lost 1 base, and 3 bases had no gene match. CDR1 is LGHNA and CDR2 is YNFKEQ in the germline V gene. The CDR3 spans 16 residues. CDR3 DNA sequence: TGTGCCAGCAGCCAAGGTAGGACTAGCGGGAGAGAGACCCAGTACTTC. The encoded protein is CASSQGRTSGRETQYF.

The V call is TRBV19, the J call TRBJ1-2; D might be TRBD1 (6 bases). The CDR3 sequence is 14 residues long. The germline gives CDR1 LNHDA, CDR2 SQIVND (reference sequence). The V end lost 7 bases, the J end lost 6 bases, and 18 bases lay between the germline ends. The CDR3 bases are TGTGCCAGTAATTGGCTACGCACAGGGAATGGCTACACCTTC. Translation: CASNWLRTGNGYTF.

The chain joins TRBV19 to TRBJ1-4; 7 bases align to TRBD1. V shed 6 bases and J 4 bases; nucleotides not matched to a gene: 14. Looked up from germline, CDR1 is LNHDA and CDR2 is SQIVND (reference sequence). There are 17 residues in the CDR3. This CDR3 is CASSTITRQGLNEKLFF. In DNA form, the CDR3 reads TGTGCCAGTAGCACTATTACTCGACAGGGTCTTAATGAAAAACTGTTTTTT.

The chain employs TRBV4-3 and TRBJ2-3, with TRBD2 matching over 10 bases. Germline V gene sequence: CDR1 LGHNA, CDR2 YSLEER. V shed 1 base, J shed 4 bases, and the junction held 14 bases outside the gene matches. This CDR3 is built from 19 residues. The CDR3 bases are TGCGCCAGCAGCCAAGCCTCCCCTAGCGGGAGTTCTTTCCCAGATACGCAGTATTTT. As protein: CASSQASPSGSSFPDTQYF.

This chain joins TRBV4-3 and TRBJ2-7, with 15 bases lining up with TRBD2. Trimming removed 3 bases from V and 4 bases from J; junction bases left unmatched: 10. This CDR3 is 18 amino acids long. Germline CDR1 is LGHNA and CDR2 is YSLEER. CDR3 nucleotide sequence: TGCGCCAGCAGCCAGACCATAGGACTAGCGGGAGGGAATTACGAGCAGTACTTC. This gives the protein CASSQTIGLAGGNYEQYF.

The V gene is TRBV5-1, the J gene TRBJ2-4, with 7 bases matching TRBD2. Germline V gives CDR1 SGHRS, CDR2 YFSETQ. The CDR3 runs 15 residues. The V segment lost 2 bases and the J segment 0 bases; nucleotides outside the gene matches: 2. CDR3 sequence reads: CASSFLAGAKNIQYF. CDR3 nucleotides: TGCGCCAGCAGCTTTTTAGCGGGAGCCAAAAACATTCAGTACTTC.

This chain joins TRBV10-3 and TRBJ1-5, with D tentatively TRBD1 (6 bases). The CDR3 is 13 residues long. V was shortened by 8 bases and J by 0 bases, with 8 bases between the two germline ends. Germline CDR1 ENHRY, CDR2 SYGVKD. In DNA form, the CDR3 reads TGTGCCATCCGACAGGATAGCAATCAGCCCCAGCATTTT. This sequence encodes CAIRQDSNQPQHF.

The chain links TRBV3-1 (or the pseudogene TRBV3-2) to TRBJ2-7; 10 positions agree with TRBD1. V trimming: 4 bases; J trimming: 6 bases; junction bases outside the gene matches: 9. Germline-derived CDR1 and CDR2 are LGHDT and YNNKEL (reference sequence). The CDR3 has 15 residues. The CDR3 sequence is CASSLGTGVDLEQYF. In DNA form, the CDR3 reads TGTGCCAGCAGCCTAGGGACAGGGGTGGATCTCGAGCAGTACTTC.

The sample holds one count of this clone. The V and J genes are TRBV5-4 and TRBJ2-1; TRBD2 matches 14 bases. CDR3 length: 18 amino acids. Germline V gives CDR1 SGHNT, CDR2 YYREEE (reference sequence). V lost 4 bases to trimming and J lost 6 bases; unmatched junction nucleotides: 12. CDR3: CASSDPGLAGVFVNEQFF. CDR3 sequence (DNA): TGTGCCAGCAGCGACCCGGGACTAGCGGGAGTCTTTGTCAATGAGCAGTTCTTC.

The J gene is TRBJ2-7, the V gene TRBV3-1 (or the pseudogene TRBV3-2), with 8 bases lining up with TRBD1. V trimming: 6 bases; J trimming: 2 bases; junction bases outside the gene matches: 6. This CDR3 comprises 14 residues. Germline V gene lookup returns CDR1 LGHDT and CDR2 YNNKEL (reference sequence). The CDR3 reads CASRGADRAYEQYF. Written as DNA, the CDR3 is TGTGCCAGCAGGGGTGCGGACAGGGCCTACGAGCAGTACTTC.

The CDR3 loop reads CASSAGINPNYGYTF. The CDR3 DNA reads TGCGCCAGCAGTGCAGGGATAAACCCTAACTATGGCTACACCTTC. This chain joins TRBV5-1 and TRBJ1-2, with a tentative D call TRBD1 (5 bases). Trimming removed 5 bases from V and 0 bases from J, with 14 bases in between. Germline V gene data show CDR1 as SGHRS and CDR2 as YFSETQ. CDR3 length equals 15 residues.

The V call is TRBV5-8, the J call TRBJ1-4; unclear D gene. The CDR3 is 17 residues long. Germline V lookup: CDR1 SGHTS, CDR2 YDEGEE. The V and J ends lost 7 bases and 0 bases respectively, with 19 bases between them. The CDR3 nucleotides are TGTGCCAGCTCTCTTTGGGCCAGCCTTTCAACTAATGAAAAACTGTTTTTT. It encodes CASSLWASLSTNEKLFF.

V gene TRBV5-4 combines with J gene TRBJ2-2, with TRBD2 matching 8 bases. The CDR3 length is 16 residues. Trimming took 2 bases from V and 1 from J; bases not matched to a gene: 4. CDR1 and CDR2 from the germline V gene are SGHNT and YYREEE (reference sequence). CDR3 sequence (DNA): TGTGCCAGCAGCTTTTTAGCGGGAAGGAACACCGGGGAGCTGTTTTTT. Residues: CASSFLAGRNTGELFF.